These T cell receptor beta chains were read from a single sample in a study of blood T cell repertoires in COVID-19. The repertoire was sequenced with immunoSEQ multiplex PCR; TCRdb's copy has only in-frame clones and lacks some. This table has 100,000 to 120,000 clones, about four fifths appearing once. The sample consisted of peripheral blood. The source of these receptors is a woman aged 55-69 years with acute or convalescent COVID-19. The CDR3 runs from the conserved cysteine through the conserved F or W. D genes are given only for firm matches. Size is stated for part of the rows, as once, few or many counts, or as a class when the clone is expanded.

clone size	D gene	V gene	J gene	CDR3 protein	CDR3 DNA
-	-	TRBV7-2	TRBJ2-7	CASSFVVTGSYEQYF	TGTGCCAGCAGCTTTGTAGTAACGGGTTCCTACGAGCAGTACTTC
-	TRBD1	TRBV2	TRBJ1-4	CATQGANEKLFF	TGTGCCACACAGGGGGCCAACGAAAAACTGTTTTTT
few	-	TRBV9	TRBJ2-2	CASSVRGPFPGELFF	TGTGCCAGCAGCGTAAGGGGCCCCTTTCCTGGGGAGCTGTTTTTT
-	TRBD1	TRBV2	TRBJ1-1	CASEGQGGTEAFF	TGTGCCAGCGAGGGACAGGGTGGAACTGAAGCTTTCTTT
once	-	TRBV18	TRBJ2-7	CASSPERDRPYEQYF	TGTGCCAGCTCACCAGAAAGAGACAGGCCCTACGAGCAGTACTTC
-	-	TRBV7-2	TRBJ1-1	CASSSDFLNTEAFF	TGTGCCAGCAGCTCAGACTTTCTGAACACTGAAGCTTTCTTT
-	-	TRBV2	TRBJ2-1	CASSEGYSYNEQFF	TGTGCCAGCAGCGAAGGGTACAGCTACAATGAGCAGTTCTTC
-	-	TRBV19	TRBJ1-5	CASSDSYSNQPQHF	TGTGCCAGTAGTGACAGTTATAGCAATCAGCCCCAGCATTTT
once	TRBD2	TRBV7-2	TRBJ2-7	CASSSRTSTPYEQYF	TGTGCCAGCAGCTCCAGGACTAGTACTCCCTACGAGCAGTACTTC
-	TRBD2	TRBV11-2	TRBJ2-1	CASSLGLAGGYNEQFF	TGTGCCAGCAGCTTAGGTCTAGCGGGGGGCTACAATGAGCAGTTCTTC
-	-	TRBV4-3	TRBJ2-1	CASSQGWTTFRHEQFF	TGCGCCAGCAGCCAAGGATGGACTACTTTCCGCCATGAGCAGTTCTTC
few	-	TRBV12-3/TRBV12-4	TRBJ1-2	CASRQGYGYTF	TGTGCCAGCAGGCAGGGCTATGGCTACACCTTC
-	-	TRBV20-1	TRBJ1-2	CSAKVGYGYTF	TGCAGTGCTAAAGTCGGCTATGGCTACACCTTC
few	TRBD1	TRBV14	TRBJ1-5	CASSQLTDGTETSNQPQHF	TGTGCCAGCAGCCAGTTAACCGACGGGACAGAAACTAGCAATCAGCCCCAGCATTTT
-	-	TRBV11-3	TRBJ2-1	CASSPPRGRNEQFF	TGTGCCAGCAGTCCTCCGCGGGGCAGGAATGAGCAGTTCTTC
-	-	TRBV24-1	TRBJ2-2	CATSDFNVGTGELFF	TGTGCCACCAGTGATTTTAACGTCGGGACCGGGGAGCTGTTTTTT
-	-	TRBV24-1	TRBJ2-2	CATSAPGRLVELFF	TGTGCCACCAGTGCCCCCGGCAGGCTGGTAGAGCTGTTTTTT
once	TRBD2	TRBV5-4	TRBJ2-1	CASSSGLAGLYNEQFF	TGTGCCAGCAGCTCGGGACTAGCGGGACTCTACAATGAGCAGTTCTTC
-	TRBD2	TRBV20-1	TRBJ2-1	CSASKAGGIYNEQFF	TGCAGTGCTAGTAAAGCGGGGGGTATTTACAATGAGCAGTTCTTC
-	-	TRBV29-1	TRBJ1-5	CSVSQGRNQPQHF	TGCAGCGTTTCCCAGGGGCGCAATCAGCCCCAGCATTTT
-	TRBD2	TRBV7-2	TRBJ2-1	CASRLPGLASINEQFF	TGTGCCAGCAGATTACCGGGACTAGCGTCTATCAATGAGCAGTTCTTC
once	TRBD1	TRBV9	TRBJ1-1	CASSVTGLNTEAFF	TGTGCCAGCAGCGTGACAGGGTTGAACACTGAAGCTTTCTTT
-	-	TRBV19	TRBJ1-1	CASSGGGGRTEAFF	TGTGCCAGTAGTGGCGGGGGGGGGCGAACTGAAGCTTTCTTT
-	TRBD1	TRBV19	TRBJ2-1	CASRDQGARMYNEQFF	TGTGCCAGTAGAGACCAGGGGGCTCGGATGTACAATGAGCAGTTCTTC
-	TRBD1	TRBV30	TRBJ1-4	CAIDRGNNEKLFF	TGTGCCATAGACAGGGGAAATAATGAAAAACTGTTTTTT
-	-	TRBV5-5	TRBJ2-2	CASSLARGFTGELFF	TGTGCCAGCAGCTTGGCCCGGGGATTCACCGGGGAGCTGTTTTTT
-	TRBD1	TRBV6-4	TRBJ2-3	CASSDLGQSTDTQYF	TGTGCCAGCAGTGACCTGGGACAGAGCACAGATACGCAGTATTTT
once	TRBD2	TRBV11-3	TRBJ2-1	CASSRLAGDYNEQFF	TGTGCCAGCAGTCGTTTGGCGGGGGACTACAATGAGCAGTTCTTC
few	-	TRBV20-1	TRBJ1-1	CSASFGGGGSNTEAFF	TGCAGTGCTAGTTTTGGCGGGGGGGGATCGAACACTGAAGCTTTCTTT
-	-	TRBV10-3	TRBJ2-3	CAIRTDSYTQYF	TGTGCCATCAGGACAGACTCATATACGCAGTATTTT
-	-	TRBV21-1	TRBJ1-1	CASSWNRYTEAFF	TGTGCCAGCAGCTGGAACAGATACACTGAAGCTTTCTTT
-	TRBD1	TRBV5-1	TRBJ1-4	CASRGQGGEKLFF	TGCGCCAGCCGGGGACAGGGAGGGGAAAAACTGTTTTTT
-	-	TRBV3-1/TRBV3-2	TRBJ1-5	CASSQEPGNQPQHF	TGTGCCAGCAGCCAAGAACCAGGCAATCAGCCCCAGCATTTT
-	TRBD1	TRBV28	TRBJ1-1	CASSPGQGARTEAFF	TGTGCCAGCAGCCCAGGACAGGGGGCTCGAACTGAAGCTTTCTTT
-	-	TRBV5-8	TRBJ1-1	CASLGGNTEAFF	TGTGCCAGCCTCGGGGGAAACACTGAAGCTTTCTTT
-	-	TRBV21-1	TRBJ1-4	CASDLGTGSATNEKLFF	TGTGCCAGCGACCTCGGGACAGGGTCTGCAACTAATGAAAAACTGTTTTTT
-	TRBD2	TRBV5-1	TRBJ2-1	CASSFGELGGAPYNEQFF	TGCGCCAGCAGCTTTGGGGAACTCGGGGGGGCCCCCTACAATGAGCAGTTCTTC
-	TRBD2	TRBV7-2	TRBJ2-1	CASSRTSGYNEQFF	TGTGCCAGCAGTCGGACTAGCGGATACAATGAGCAGTTCTTC
few	TRBD1	TRBV5-1	TRBJ2-7	CASSSGTGIFEQYF	TGCGCCAGCAGCTCCGGGACAGGGATATTCGAGCAGTACTTC
-	TRBD2	TRBV11-2	TRBJ2-1	CASSLLAGVKQFF	TGTGCCAGCAGCTTACTAGCGGGGGTAAAGCAGTTCTTC
-	TRBD2	TRBV19	TRBJ2-1	CASSIGHGGAYNEQFF	TGTGCCAGTAGTATAGGTCACGGGGGGGCCTACAATGAGCAGTTCTTC
-	-	TRBV6-5	TRBJ1-1	CASSELEGVGTEAFF	TGTGCCAGCAGCGAGTTGGAGGGAGTAGGGACTGAAGCTTTCTTT
few	-	TRBV30	TRBJ2-3	CAWSVTGDTQYF	TGTGCCTGGAGTGTAACGGGGGATACGCAGTATTTT
-	-	TRBV7-2	TRBJ1-2	CASSVLGEAYGYTF	TGTGCCAGCAGCGTTCTGGGGGAGGCCTATGGCTACACCTTC
-	TRBD2	TRBV2	TRBJ2-1	CASSEMRGAPNEQFF	TGTGCCAGCAGTGAAATGCGGGGGGCCCCCAATGAGCAGTTCTTC